The 20 T cell receptor beta chains below were found in one sample sequenced in a study of cytomegalovirus exposure and HLA in healthy donors. It was with 60 Vbeta and 13 Jbeta primers that the PCR ran. Profiling relied on immunoSEQ multiplex PCR, and the TCRdb table lists in-frame clones only, not all of them. The repertoire includes about 140,000 clones, around 80% of them detected once, and around 7% sits in the top ten. Material: PBMCs. Source of these receptors: a man aged 35 to 55 in good health and CMV-seropositive.

The chain is built from TRBV4-1 and TRBJ2-1; TRBD2 is a possible D gene (7 bases). Germline CDR1 and CDR2: MGHRA and YSYEKL. The ends were cut back, 1 base at V and 9 bases at J, with 22 bases in the middle. The CDR3 has 17 amino acids. CDR3 in DNA: TGCGCCAGCAGCCAAGTGCCGGCAGGGAGGGGGTCGGGTGAGCAGTTCTTC. Encoded protein: CASSQVPAGRGSGEQFF.

This clone was counted a few times. The chain recombines TRBV28 with TRBJ1-2, with 7 bases identical to TRBD1. V dropped 6 bases and J dropped 8; count of bases not matched to a gene: 12. Germline values: CDR1 MDHEN, CDR2 SYDVKM. The CDR3 sequence is 14 residues long. The CDR3 region is CASRATGDREGYTF. The CDR3, as DNA: TGTGCCAGCAGGGCAACAGGGGACCGAGAGGGCTACACCTTC.

In its sample, this clone was seen a few times. The chain joins TRBV19 to TRBJ2-7, with 11 bases matching TRBD2. Trimming removed 5 bases from V and 2 bases from J; junction bases left unmatched: 8. Germline CDR1 and CDR2: LNHDA and SQIVND (reference sequence). The length of the CDR3 is 16 residues. CDR3 region: CASSPLTSGNAYEQYF. The CDR3 DNA follows: TGTGCCAGTAGTCCCCTGACTAGCGGGAATGCCTACGAGCAGTACTTC.

V usage is TRBV30 and J usage is TRBJ1-2; D remains ambiguous. V was shortened by 0 bases and J by 2 bases, with 7 bases between the two germline ends. Germline V gives CDR1 GTSNPN, CDR2 SVGIG (reference sequence). The CDR3 totals 13 residues. The CDR3 DNA reads as TGTGCCTGGAGTGTACCCGGGAACTATGGCTACACCTTC. It codes for CAWSVPGNYGYTF.

This chain links TRBV5-4 with TRBJ2-7, with TRBD1 matching 7 bases. The V and J ends lost 1 base and 2 bases, in that order; junction bases with no gene match: 6. This CDR3 is 15 amino acids long. The V gene's germline CDR1 is SGHNT and CDR2 YYREEE (reference sequence). The CDR3 nucleotides read TGTGCCAGCAGCTTGAGGGACAGCCCCACCTACGAGCAGTACTTC. Its protein product is CASSLRDSPTYEQYF.

The chain recombines TRBV5-4 with TRBJ2-2, with TRBD1 matching over 9 bases. This CDR3 contains 15 residues. Looked up from germline, CDR1 is SGHNT and CDR2 is YYREEE (reference sequence). With 6 bases clipped from V and 5 bases from J, the junction kept 8 bases outside the gene matches. CDR3 in DNA: TGTGCCAGCAATATCGGGACAGGGCGAACCGGGGAGCTGTTTTTT. Translation gives CASNIGTGRTGELFF.

The chain links TRBV28 to TRBJ1-1; 7 nucleotides agree with TRBD1. The V and J ends lost 5 bases and 4 bases, in that order; junction bases with no gene match: 7. Germline CDR1 reads MDHEN; CDR2 reads SYDVKM. The CDR3 contains 14 residues. CDR3 in DNA: TGTGCCAGCAGTAAGGACAGGATTTCCACTGAAGCTTTCTTT. It yields the protein CASSKDRISTEAFF.

The chain links TRBV4-1 to TRBJ2-2; a weak D match, TRBD2 (5 bases). V dropped 4 bases and J dropped 3 bases, with 18 bases sitting between them. Per germline, CDR1 MGHRA and CDR2 YSYEKL. The CDR3 has 17 amino acids. CDR3 nucleotides: TGCGCCAGCAGCCCGTATAGAAGGGAGCAACACACCGGGGAGCTGTTTTTT. Amino acid sequence: CASSPYRREQHTGELFF.

This CDR3 reads CASRTGFGQYF. Written as DNA, the CDR3 is TGTGCCAGCAGAACAGGGTTTGGGCAGTACTTC. This chain connects TRBV27 to TRBJ2-7, with a weak D call TRBD1 (6 bases). V lost 6 bases, J lost 9 bases, and 12 bases lay in between. The CDR3 is made up of 11 amino acids. In germline, CDR1 is MNHEY, CDR2 SMNVEV (reference sequence).

The V and J genes are TRBV21-1 and TRBJ1-2. TRBV21-1 is a pseudogene. This CDR3 spans 11 amino acids. This CDR3 reads CASSNEHGYTF. CDR3 nucleotide sequence: TGTGCCAGCAGCAATGAGCATGGCTACACCTTC.

The V call is TRBV9, the J call TRBJ1-5; perhaps TRBD1 as D (5 bases). Germline loops: CDR1 SGDLS, CDR2 YYNGEE. This CDR3 is 15 amino acids long. Trimming left V 0 bases short and J 4 bases short, with 11 bases between. CDR3 residues: CASSVGTGSNQPQHF. The CDR3 coding sequence is TGTGCCAGCAGCGTAGGCACAGGTAGTAATCAGCCCCAGCATTTT.

This clone is hyperexpanded by share. The chain employs TRBV28 and TRBJ2-7; weak D call: TRBD1 (5 bases). Deletions cut 3 bases from V and 3 bases from J, with 12 bases between. CDR3 length: 14 amino acids. Germline V CDR1 and CDR2: MDHEN, SYDVKM. CDR3 sequence: CASSFQGSLYEQYF. The CDR3 coding sequence is TGTGCCAGCAGTTTTCAGGGCAGCCTCTACGAGCAGTACTTC.

V is TRBV28 and J is TRBJ2-3, with TRBD2 matching 7 bases. The CDR3 consists of 13 residues. Germline V lookup: CDR1 MDHEN, CDR2 SYDVKM. V was pared by 5 bases and J by 8 bases, with 7 bases of the junction left unmatched. The CDR3 DNA follows: TGTGCCAGCAGTAAGGCGGGAGTAGGTACGCAGTATTTT. Translation: CASSKAGVGTQYF.

The chain carries TRBV5-4 and TRBJ1-1; TRBD1 is a possible D gene (5 bases). Germline-derived CDR1 and CDR2 are SGHNT and YYREEE (reference sequence). The CDR3 is 15 amino acids. V was pared by 4 bases and J by 4 bases, with 17 bases between. CDR3 bases: TGTGCCAGCAGCCGCCAGCAGGGATGGGGCACTGAAGCTTTCTTT. Translating gives CASSRQQGWGTEAFF.

This clone turned up a few times. The rearrangement uses TRBV10-3 and TRBJ2-1; a possible D gene is TRBD2 (5 bases). Trimming shortened V by 8 bases and J by 6 bases, and 17 bases separated the two germline ends. The CDR3 has 14 residues. Germline CDR1 is ENHRY and CDR2 is SYGVKD. The CDR3 nucleotides are TGTGCCATCGGGGTAGACAAGGACTTCAATGAGCAGTTCTTC. Its protein is CAIGVDKDFNEQFF.

This clone was seen just once. The chain employs TRBV28 and TRBJ1-2, with TRBD1 matching 7 bases. This CDR3 comprises 16 residues. With V trimmed by 5 bases and J by 5 bases, 14 bases remained unmatched. Germline CDR1 reads MDHEN; CDR2 reads SYDVKM. The CDR3 protein is CASSLRRAGGRYGYTF. The CDR3 nucleotides read TGTGCCAGCAGTCTCCGACGGGCAGGGGGAAGATATGGCTACACCTTC.

The chain has TRBV6-5 and TRBJ2-2; 10 nucleotides agree with TRBD1. CDR3 length: 16 amino acids. Germline V gene sequence: CDR1 MNHEY, CDR2 SVGAGI. Trimming cost V 2 bases and J 4 bases; bases outside gene matches: 4. The CDR3 loop reads CASSYTRDRGTGELFF. DNA for the CDR3: TGTGCCAGCAGTTACACCCGGGACAGGGGCACCGGGGAGCTGTTTTTT.

The V gene is TRBV29-1, the J gene TRBJ2-7; D possibly corresponds to TRBD1 (5 bases). Trimming pared 5 bases from V and 3 bases from J, leaving 11 bases between. CDR1 SQVTM and CDR2 ANQGSEA come from the germline V gene. This CDR3 comprises 12 residues. This CDR3 reads CSVLTGDYEQYF. For the CDR3, the DNA is TGCAGCGTTTTAACAGGAGACTACGAGCAGTACTTC.

This clone was detected only a few times. J is TRBJ2-7 and V is TRBV7-9; no definite D call. CDR1 is SEHNR, CDR2 FQNEAQ, per germline (reference sequence). The CDR3 covers 11 residues. The ends were cut back, 4 bases at V and 3 bases at J, with 4 bases in the middle. CDR3 nucleotides: TGTGCCAGCAGCTCTTACTACGAGCAGTACTTC. The encoded protein is CASSSYYEQYF.

The chain recombines TRBV5-4 with TRBJ2-2; unclear D gene. Trimming cost V 4 bases and J 0 bases, with 4 bases left between them. This CDR3 has 13 amino acids. Per germline, CDR1 SGHNT and CDR2 YYREEE (reference sequence). The CDR3 sequence: CASSVTNTGELFF. As DNA, the CDR3 is TGTGCCAGCAGCGTTACGAACACCGGGGAGCTGTTTTTT.